The 19 T cell receptor beta chains below all came from one sample that was sequenced in a study of T cells in Graves' hyperthyroidism and ophthalmopathy. RNA transcripts served as the template for amplifying TCR beta CDR3 regions. First-round RT-PCR with HTBI primers amplified the TCR CDR3 region. In TCRdb, the multiplex PCR reads were re-called with MiXCR into one record per CDR3 protein. The sample lists about 480,000 distinct CDR3 sequences; roughly an eighth were seen once. The specimen was blood. The receptors come from a woman under 30 with Graves' hyperthyroidism.

This clonotype appeared a few times. The chain carries TRBV4-1 and TRBJ1-6; no firm D call. CDR3 length: 15 residues. V was shortened by 4 bases and J by 6 bases, with 13 bases between the two germline ends. Germline lookup yields CDR1 MGHRA and CDR2 YSYEKL. Here the CDR3 DNA reads TGCGCCAGCAGCCCAGACCCGCGATTTAATTCACCCCTCCACTTT. Amino acid sequence: CASSPDPRFNSPLHF.

In its sample, this clonotype was seen many times. This chain joins TRBV7-2 and TRBJ1-2, with D uncertain. CDR1 and CDR2 from the germline V gene are SGHTA and FQGNSA. This CDR3 has 17 amino acids. The ends were cut back, 10 bases at V and 0 bases at J, with 24 bases in the middle. CDR3 nucleotides: TGTGCCAAAGGGCGAATCGCTATTGGGGAGCCTAACTATGGCTACACCTTC. It is translated as CAKGRIAIGEPNYGYTF.

This clonotype has ten or more counts. The chain is built from TRBV7-9 and TRBJ1-2; 9 bases agree with TRBD1. This CDR3 has 14 amino acids. From germline, CDR1 is SEHNR and CDR2 FQNEAQ (reference sequence). The V and J ends lost 8 bases and 6 bases, in that order; junction bases with no gene match: 10. CDR3 region: CASGYRDRDHGYTF. DNA of the CDR3: TGTGCCAGCGGCTACCGGGACAGGGACCATGGCTACACCTTC. The variable domain in full, with the rest retrieved from reference TRBV7-9 and TRBJ1-2, is DTGVSQNPRHKITKRGQNVTFRCDPISEHNRLYWYRQTLGQGPEFLTYFQNEAQLEKSRLLSDRFSAERPKGSFSTLEIQRTEQGDSAMYLCASGYRDRDHGYTFGSGTRLTVV.

This chain connects TRBV6-1 to TRBJ1-4, with D uncertain. Trimming stripped 2 bases from V and 10 bases from J, with 20 bases between. The CDR3 is made up of 16 amino acids. Germline CDR1 reads MNHNS; CDR2 reads SASEGT. CDR3 DNA: TGTGCCAGCAGTGAATCTTCAGGAGGGTTAGGTGGAAAACTGTTTTTT. Protein: CASSESSGGLGGKLFF.

Many counts were recorded for this clonotype. This chain joins TRBV9 and TRBJ1-1, with D hard to call. Germline loops: CDR1 SGDLS, CDR2 YYNGEE. This CDR3 comprises 15 residues. Trimming cost V 4 bases and J 2 bases, with 15 bases left between them. CDR3 region: CASSPGRLTNTEAFF. CDR3 bases: TGTGCCAGCAGCCCCGGGCGGCTAACTAACACTGAAGCTTTCTTT.

This clonotype turned up a few times. The gene calls are TRBV10-3 and TRBJ1-5; TRBD1 is a possible D gene (6 bases). The germline CDR1 and CDR2 sequences are ENHRY and SYGVKD. This CDR3 spans 13 amino acids. The V end lost 4 bases, the J end lost 7 bases, and 11 bases lay between the germline ends. CDR3 DNA sequence: TGTGCCATCAGTGGGCAGGGGAGCCAGCCCCAGCATTTT. Its protein is CAISGQGSQPQHF.

This clonotype has more than one count but fewer than ten. The chain employs TRBV27 and TRBJ2-2; 8 positions match TRBD2. This CDR3 is 17 amino acids long. Trimming cost V 10 bases and J 0 bases; bases outside gene matches: 13. Looked up from germline, CDR1 is MNHEY and CDR2 is SMNVEV (reference sequence). In DNA form, the CDR3 reads TGTGCCACCGGGGGGGGATGGGACAACGCGAACACCGGGGAGCTGTTTTTT. This gives the protein CATGGGWDNANTGELFF.

The rearrangement joins TRBV4-1 to TRBJ2-7, with 10 bases aligning to TRBD1. With 0 bases clipped from V and 3 bases from J, the junction kept 2 bases outside the gene matches. Germline lookup yields CDR1 MGHRA and CDR2 YSYEKL. There are 15 residues in the CDR3. CDR3 in DNA: TGCGCCAGCAGCCAAGAGGGGGACAGGGGCTACGAGCAGTACTTC. Translating it yields CASSQEGDRGYEQYF.

This clonotype has a count of ten or more. The chain is built from TRBV6-1 and TRBJ1-2; no firm D call. Trimming removed 6 bases at V and 7 bases at J, with 15 bases between. Germline V gives CDR1 MNHNS, CDR2 SASEGT. This CDR3 spans 13 amino acids. In DNA form, the CDR3 reads TGTGCCAGCAGCCGCACGGGTGACGCTGGCTACACCTTC. This encodes CASSRTGDAGYTF.

V is TRBV5-1 and J is TRBJ2-5; 9 bases agree with TRBD2. With V trimmed by 5 bases and J by 4 bases, 15 bases remained unmatched. The germline gives CDR1 SGHRS, CDR2 YFSETQ. The CDR3 loop spans 17 amino acids. The CDR3, as DNA: TGCGCCAGCAGTTTTTACACTAGCGGGTCACTCCGAGAGACCCAGTACTTC. The encoded protein is CASSFYTSGSLRETQYF.

V gene TRBV9 combines with J gene TRBJ2-2; D unresolved. The CDR3 contains 13 residues. The germline gives CDR1 SGDLS, CDR2 YYNGEE. Trimming took 3 bases from V and 2 from J, leaving 5 bases between them. CDR3 coding DNA: TGTGCCAGCAGCGCCTACAACACCGGGGAGCTGTTTTTT. Residues: CASSAYNTGELFF. The whole variable domain, filled in from reference TRBV9 and TRBJ2-2, reads DSGVTQTPKHLITATGQRVTLRCSPRSGDLSVYWYQQSLDQGLQFLIQYYNGEERAKGNILERFSAQQFPDLHSELNLSSLELGDSALYFCASSAYNTGELFFGEGSRLTVL.

Note on this clonotype: Being one base from a much bigger clone, this may be a read error. The chain carries TRBV3-1 and TRBJ2-3; tentative D call: TRBD1 (5 bases). The CDR3 is 15 amino acids. V dropped 1 base and J dropped 5 bases, with 13 bases sitting between them. Germline V CDR1 and CDR2: LGHDT, YNNKEL (reference sequence). The CDR3: CASSQVPRGGDTQYF. The CDR3 DNA reads TGTGCCAGCAGCCAAGTGCCAAGGGGTGGAGATACGCAGTATTTT.

This clonotype turned up a few times. V is TRBV5-1 and J is TRBJ2-1; maybe TRBD2 (5 bases). Per germline, CDR1 SGHRS and CDR2 YFSETQ. V was trimmed by 0 bases and J by 4 bases, leaving 11 bases between them. The CDR3 extends over 15 amino acids. In nucleotides, the CDR3 is TGCGCCAGCAGCTTGGTTCAGCGGCCTTACAATGAGCAGTTCTTC. Encoded protein: CASSLVQRPYNEQFF. Filled out from reference TRBV5-1 and TRBJ2-1, the complete variable domain reads KAGVTQTPRYLIKTRGQQVTLSCSPISGHRSVSWYQQTPGQGLQFLFEYFSETQRNKGNFPGRFSGRQFSNSRSEMNVSTLELGDSALYLCASSLVQRPYNEQFFGPGTRLTVL.

In regard to this clonotype: The junction departs from germline at one end; a sequencing error may be responsible. This chain uses TRBV3-1 with TRBJ1-5; maybe TRBD1 (6 bases). Germline CDR1 is LGHDT and CDR2 is YNNKEL (reference sequence). The CDR3 runs 16 residues. The CDR3 region has the DNA TGTGCCAGCAGCCCTAACCCCCCACAGGGCAAGCAGCCCCAGCATTTT. Residues: CASSPNPPQGKQPQHF.

This clonotype was picked up many times. The chain is built from TRBV19 and TRBJ1-6, with TRBD1 matching 8 bases. This CDR3 spans 15 amino acids. Germline CDR1 is LNHDA and CDR2 is SQIVND (reference sequence). The J segment lost 10 bases and the V segment lost 4 bases, leaving 9 bases of the junction unmatched. The CDR3: CASSTTGAERSPLHF. DNA of the CDR3: TGTGCCAGTAGTACGACAGGGGCTGAACGGTCACCCCTCCACTTT.

The chain uses TRBV7-9 and TRBJ1-2, with TRBD1 as a possible D gene (5 bases). The CDR3 length is 13 residues. The V gene's germline CDR1 is SEHNR and CDR2 FQNEAQ (reference sequence). The V gene lost 7 bases and the J gene lost 6 bases, with 15 bases spanning the gap. The CDR3 is CASNWGGSDGYTF. The CDR3 DNA reads TGTGCCAGCAACTGGGGGGGAAGCGATGGCTACACCTTC. Together with reference TRBV7-9 and TRBJ1-2, the CDR3 gives the full variable domain: DTGVSQNPRHKITKRGQNVTFRCDPISEHNRLYWYRQTLGQGPEFLTYFQNEAQLEKSRLLSDRFSAERPKGSFSTLEIQRTEQGDSAMYLCASNWGGSDGYTFGSGTRLTVV.

This sequence joins TRBV3-1 and TRBJ2-3, with TRBD2 matching 8 bases. Per the germline V gene, CDR1 is LGHDT and CDR2 is YNNKEL (reference sequence). J gave up 0 bases and V 4 bases, and 9 bases lay outside the gene matches. The CDR3 length is 17 residues. The CDR3 nucleotides read TGTGCCAGCAGCCCGTTCGCGGGAGGACTTAGCACAGATACGCAGTATTTT. Protein: CASSPFAGGLSTDTQYF.

The V gene is TRBV2, the J gene TRBJ1-4; 7 bases line up with TRBD1. V shed 8 bases and J 6 bases; nucleotides not matched to a gene: 6. This CDR3 is built from 13 residues. CDR1 is SNHLY and CDR2 is FYNNEI in the germline V gene. The CDR3 reads CASHRQGDEKLFF. In DNA form, the CDR3 reads TGTGCCAGCCATCGACAGGGTGATGAAAAACTGTTTTTT.

This clonotype has at least ten counts. The chain uses TRBV11-1 and TRBJ2-2, with D possibly being TRBD2 (6 bases). V dropped 5 bases and J dropped 2 bases, with 12 bases sitting between them. This CDR3 contains 15 residues. Looked up from germline, CDR1 is SGHAT and CDR2 is FQDESV (reference sequence). The CDR3 here is CASSPGELNTGELFF. DNA for the CDR3: TGTGCCAGCAGCCCGGGGGAACTTAACACCGGGGAGCTGTTTTTT. The entire variable domain, with the rest obtained from reference TRBV11-1 and TRBJ2-2, is as follows: EAEVAQSPRYKITEKSQAVAFWCDPISGHATLYWYRQILGQGPELLVQFQDESVVDDSQLPKDRFSAERLKGVDSTLKIQPAELGDSAMYLCASSPGELNTGELFFGEGSRLTVL.